This passage covers 24 T cell receptor beta chains from one sample sequenced in a study of T cell clonality in common variable immunodeficiency. Libraries were prepared by immunoSEQ multiplex PCR; TCRdb keeps only in-frame clonotypes and omits some of them. The sample shows tens of thousands of clones, none of them appearing just once. Whole-study findings and limits: Common variable immunodeficiency TCR beta sequences reportedly had fewer deletions and N-nucleotide insertions.

No cognate antigen is known for these TCRs. The material sequenced was peripheral blood mononuclear cells. All receptors come from a human donor with common variable immunodeficiency.

In regard to this clone: With the read ending 3 residues before the CDR3 end, the germline J gene is used to fill in that end. The V call is TRBV5-1, the J call TRBJ1-1; a possible D gene is TRBD1 (5 bases). Trimming pared 4 bases from V and 4 bases from J, leaving 14 bases between. CDR1 is SGHRS and CDR2 is YFSETQ in the germline V gene. The CDR3 runs to 14 residues. The CDR3 bases that were read are TGCGCCAGCAGCGCCGACCTGAGGGGCACTGAA. Residues: CASSADLRGTE. The whole CDR3 sequence is CASSADLRGTEAFF.

This clone appeared many times. One end of the junction varies from germline; a read error may be responsible. CDR3 loop: CASSHYSTAQETQYF. CDR3 DNA, as far as it was read: TGCGCCAGCAGCCATTACTCCACAGCTCAAGAGACC. The chain combines TRBV4-2 with TRBJ2-5; D remains unclear. The sequenced fragment ends 3 residues before the CDR3 boundary, so the rest is inferred from the germline J gene. Germline V gives CDR1 LGHNA, CDR2 YNFKEQ. CDR3 length: 15 amino acids.

Concerning this clone: From the germline J gene comes the end of the CDR3, since the read stops 3 residues before it. The chain uses TRBV19 and TRBJ1-2; D is possibly TRBD1 (6 bases). V lost 3 bases and J lost 5, with 16 bases in between. Germline lookup yields CDR1 LNHDA and CDR2 SQIVND (reference sequence). CDR3 length: 15 amino acids. Incomplete CDR3 DNA: TGTGCCAGTAGTATGGGACACTACCAAGAGTATGGC. It specifies CASSMGHYQEYG. The CDR3 reads in full as CASSMGHYQEYGYTF. The variable domain in full, with the rest retrieved from reference TRBV19 and TRBJ1-2, is DGGITQSPKYLFRKEGQNVTLSCEQNLNHDAMYWYRQDPGQGLRLIYYSQIVNDFQKGDIAEGYSVSREKKESFPLTVTSAQKNPTAFYLCASSMGHYQEYGYTFGSGTRLTVV.

This clone was seen at least ten times. The CDR3 extends 3 residues past the end of the read, so its final part is completed from the germline J gene. At the DNA level, this CDR3 is encoded by other sequences in the same sample as well. The rearrangement joins TRBV30 to TRBJ2-3; possible D gene TRBD1, 6 bases. Trimming stripped 1 base from V and 3 bases from J, with 8 bases between. CDR1 and CDR2 (germline): GTSNPN, SVGIG (reference sequence). The CDR3 is 13 amino acids. The CDR3 spells CAWSEGGTDTQYF. The sequenced part of the CDR3 DNA is TGTGCCTGGAGTGAAGGGGGAACAGATACG.

This clone came up a few times. CDR3 DNA, as far as it was read: TGTGCCAGTACCGCGGCAGTCGCCTCGAATGAAAAA. It yields the protein CASTAAVASNEK. From start to end, the CDR3 is CASTAAVASNEKLFF. The V gene is TRBV19, the J gene TRBJ1-4; D not resolved. The sequenced fragment ends 3 residues before the CDR3 boundary, so the rest is inferred from the germline J gene. This CDR3 is 15 amino acids long. The germline V and J ends were trimmed by 7 bases and 5 bases, with 17 bases remaining between them. Germline-derived CDR1 and CDR2 are LNHDA and SQIVND (reference sequence).

This clone was seen a few times. Read data end 3 residues before the CDR3 end; the end is taken from the germline J gene. The chain employs TRBV29-1 and TRBJ2-5, with TRBD1 identical over 8 bases. Trimming took 7 bases from V and 4 from J; bases not matched to a gene: 8. The germline CDR1 and CDR2 sequences are SQVTM and ANQGSEA. The CDR3 totals 13 residues. The CDR3 region is CSDRTGYGETQYF. CDR3 bases read: TGCAGCGACCGGACAGGGTATGGAGAGACC.

This clone was detected only a few times. The CDR3 end falls 3 residues outside the read, so it is completed with the germline J gene. The V call is TRBV6-1, the J call TRBJ1-2; 7 nucleotides agree with TRBD1. This CDR3 is 13 amino acids long. After removal of 4 bases from V and 4 bases from J, the junction contained 3 bases not matched to a gene. From germline, CDR1 is MNHNS and CDR2 SASEGT. Here the CDR3 reads CASSGGTAYGYTF. CDR3 DNA (partial): TGTGCCAGCAGTGGCGGGACAGCCTATGGC.

This clone was seen ten or more times. The CDR3 is cut off 3 residues early in the read; its end comes from the germline J gene. Other DNA sequences in the same sample also yield this CDR3. The V gene is TRBV18, the J gene TRBJ1-2, with TRBD1 matching 8 bases. Germline trimming cut 3 bases from V and 5 bases from J; bases unmatched to any gene: 2. The CDR3 extends over 13 amino acids. The germline gives CDR1 KGHSH, CDR2 LQKENI. The sequenced part of the CDR3 DNA is TGTGCCAGCTCACCGGACAGGGAATATGGC. It yields the protein CASSPDREYG. The full-length CDR3 reads as CASSPDREYGYTF.

A remark on this clone: The missing CDR3 end, 3 residues past where the read stops, is filled in from the germline J gene. The V call is TRBV18, the J call TRBJ1-1; no firm D call. This CDR3 spans 13 amino acids. Per the germline V gene, CDR1 is KGHSH and CDR2 is LQKENI. V was trimmed by 5 bases and J by 0 bases, leaving 7 bases between them. Partial CDR3 DNA: TGTGCCAGCTCAACAGATATGAACACTGAA. This translates into CASSTDMNTE. The full CDR3 protein is CASSTDMNTEAFF.

A note on this clone: With the read ending 3 residues before the CDR3 end, the germline J gene is used to fill in that end. The rearrangement uses TRBV6-2 or TRBV6-3 and TRBJ2-3; 14 nucleotides align to TRBD2. Germline values: CDR1 MNHEY, CDR2 SVGEGT. Trimming removed 5 bases from V and 1 base from J; junction bases left unmatched: 5. This CDR3 has 17 amino acids. The CDR3 here is CASSPGLAGARTDTQYF. Partial CDR3 DNA: TGTGCCAGCAGTCCGGGACTAGCGGGGGCCCGCACAGATACG.

This clone was seen more than once but under ten times. The CDR3 end falls 3 residues outside the read, so it is completed with the germline J gene. V and J are TRBV7-2 and TRBJ1-4, with a weak D call TRBD1 (6 bases). This CDR3 spans 15 amino acids. Trimming pared 3 bases from V and 2 bases from J, leaving 10 bases between. The germline gives CDR1 SGHTA, CDR2 FQGNSA. CDR3 DNA (partial): TGTGCCAGCAGCTTGACAGGAGCGACTAATGAAAAA. Translating gives CASSLTGATNEK. The complete CDR3 reads CASSLTGATNEKLFF.

This clone was counted at least ten times. The read falls 3 residues short of the CDR3 end, and the missing part is taken from the germline J gene. V and J are TRBV5-1 and TRBJ1-5; TRBD1 might be the D (6 bases). V lost 0 bases and J lost 5, with 21 bases in between. Germline CDR1 is SGHRS and CDR2 is YFSETQ. CDR3 length equals 18 residues. The covered CDR3 bases are TGCGCCAGCAGCTTGGAACCCGGGACGAACAGGGTTTATCAGCCC. Amino acid sequence: CASSLEPGTNRVYQP. The CDR3 in its entirety is CASSLEPGTNRVYQPQHF. Full variable domain (missing parts from reference TRBV5-1 and TRBJ1-5): KAGVTQTPRYLIKTRGQQVTLSCSPISGHRSVSWYQQTPGQGLQFLFEYFSETQRNKGNFPGRFSGRQFSNSRSEMNVSTLELGDSALYLCASSLEPGTNRVYQPQHFGDGTRLSIL.

This clone was counted at least ten times. The read ends 3 residues shy of where the CDR3 ends; the end is completed using the germline J gene. The chain couples TRBV7-2 to TRBJ2-3; D is perhaps TRBD2 (5 bases). Trimming pared 0 bases from V and 4 bases from J, leaving 8 bases between. Germline values: CDR1 SGHTA, CDR2 FQGNSA. This CDR3 has 14 amino acids. CDR3 DNA (partial): TGTGCCAGCAGCTTAGCGGCCGGGGCAGATACG. Its translation: CASSLAAGADT. The CDR3 as a whole reads CASSLAAGADTQYF.

This clone was counted at least ten times. Read data end 3 residues before the CDR3 end; the end is taken from the germline J gene. The chain is built from TRBV29-1 and TRBJ2-4; D not certain. The germline V gene encodes CDR1 SQVTM and CDR2 ANQGSEA. Between the trimmed V and J ends, which lost 6 bases and 6 bases, there was a span of 12 bases. This CDR3 contains 12 residues. Partial CDR3 DNA: TGCAGCGTGACTTCGGAGATAAACATT. As protein: CSVTSEINI. The full CDR3 protein is CSVTSEINIQYF.

At least ten counts were recorded for this clone. The read ends 3 residues before the CDR3 terminus; that terminus is restored from the germline J gene. J is TRBJ1-5 and V is TRBV19, with 8 bases aligning to TRBD1. Germline loops: CDR1 LNHDA, CDR2 SQIVND (reference sequence). Germline trimming cut 5 bases from V and 6 bases from J; bases unmatched to any gene: 9. The CDR3 sequence is 15 residues long. This CDR3 reads CASSLGQGGTQPQHF. The DNA read from the CDR3 is TGTGCCAGTAGTCTAGGACAGGGAGGTACTCAGCCC.

The sequenced CDR3 bases are TGTGCCAGCACCGGAGCGGGGGGGGACAATGAG. It translates to CASTGAGGDNE. The whole CDR3 is CASTGAGGDNEQFF. The rearrangement links TRBV6-2 or TRBV6-3 to TRBJ2-1; 10 nucleotides line up with TRBD2. Sequencing ends 3 residues short of the CDR3 end; the germline J gene provides the rest. With V trimmed by 7 bases and J by 5 bases, 5 bases remained unmatched. This CDR3 is built from 14 residues. CDR1 and CDR2 (germline): MNHEY, SVGEGT.

This clone has just a few counts. The CDR3 end falls 3 residues outside the read, so it is completed with the germline J gene. The genes are TRBV11-3 and TRBJ2-7; 7 nucleotides line up with TRBD1. Germline loops: CDR1 SGHNT, CDR2 YENEEA. V shed 2 bases and J 6 bases; nucleotides not matched to a gene: 4. The CDR3 runs 13 residues. The CDR3 loop is CASSLKQGIEQYF. Incomplete CDR3 DNA: TGTGCCAGCAGCTTAAAACAGGGGATCGAG.

This clone has more than one count but fewer than ten. The observed sequence ends 3 residues before the CDR3 terminus, with the missing tail filled in from the germline J gene. The V call is TRBV7-7, the J call TRBJ2-1, with D possibly matching TRBD1 (6 bases). The CDR3 is 17 residues long. The V gene lost 5 bases and the J gene lost 4 bases, with 21 bases spanning the gap. Germline V lookup: CDR1 SSHAT, CDR2 FNYEAQ (reference sequence). The CDR3 loop reads CASSEKVRGENYNEQFF. The covered CDR3 bases are TGTGCCAGCAGCGAAAAGGTCAGGGGAGAAAATTACAATGAG.

A remark on this clone: The read finishes 3 residues shy of the CDR3 end, and the germline J gene is used to complete it. The chain links TRBV6-2 or TRBV6-3 to TRBJ1-4, with TRBD1 matching 7 bases. This CDR3 has 16 amino acids. Trimming at V came to 6 bases and at J to 2 bases, leaving 9 bases not matched to a gene. Germline assignment: CDR1 MNHEY and CDR2 SVGEGT. The CDR3 DNA, read in part, is TGTGCCAGCAGGTCTTCGAGCAGGGGGACTAATGAAAAA. It yields the protein CASRSSSRGTNEK. The CDR3 as a whole reads CASRSSSRGTNEKLFF.

Comments on this clone: The read terminates 3 residues before the CDR3 end, so the remaining end is supplied by the germline J gene. This chain joins TRBV19 and TRBJ1-5; TRBD1 matches at 7 bases. Germline values: CDR1 LNHDA, CDR2 SQIVND (reference sequence). Trimming took 3 bases from V and 3 from J; bases not matched to a gene: 8. This CDR3 has 16 amino acids. CDR3 sequence: CASSMGRGSLNQPQHF. The part of the CDR3 DNA that was read is TGTGCCAGTAGTATGGGCAGGGGGTCCCTCAATCAGCCC.

This clone was seen only a few times. The read halts 3 residues ahead of the CDR3 end, with the missing end drawn from the germline J gene. The chain combines TRBV7-2 with TRBJ2-5; D not certain. The CDR3 is made up of 11 amino acids. Looked up from germline, CDR1 is SGHTA and CDR2 is FQGNSA. Trimming left V 3 bases short and J 5 bases short, with 4 bases between. The sequenced CDR3 bases are TGTGCCAGCAGCTTTTCTGAGACC. Its protein is CASSFSET. The full CDR3 reads CASSFSETQYF.

This clone has just a few counts. The CDR3 goes on 3 residues after the read ends, and that part is filled in from the germline J gene. The rearrangement uses TRBV6-2 or TRBV6-3 and TRBJ2-1, with 7 bases fitting TRBD1. This CDR3 contains 15 residues. The trim removed 5 bases at V and 4 bases at J, leaving 8 bases unmatched. Germline lookup yields CDR1 MNHEY and CDR2 SVGEGT. The sequenced part of the CDR3 DNA is TGTGCCAGCAGTGGCTGGACAGGCGATTACAATGAG. Translation gives CASSGWTGDYNE. The CDR3 as a whole reads CASSGWTGDYNEQFF.

This clone was counted a few times. The CDR3 end lies 3 residues beyond the end of the read and is filled in from the germline J gene. This sequence joins TRBV30 and TRBJ1-2; 9 nucleotides agree with TRBD1. The CDR3 length is 14 residues. CDR1 and CDR2 (germline): GTSNPN, SVGIG (reference sequence). The CDR3 spells CAWSLQGASVGYTF. The sequenced part of the CDR3 DNA is TGTGCCTGGAGTTTACAGGGGGCGTCGGTCGGC.

This clone was found many times. With the read ending 3 residues before the CDR3 end, the germline J gene is used to fill in that end. V and J are TRBV18 and TRBJ2-1; D may be TRBD2 (5 bases). This CDR3 region has 16 residues. The germline CDR1 and CDR2 sequences are KGHSH and LQKENI. Trimming took 3 bases from V and 6 from J, leaving 18 bases between them. CDR3 sequence: CASSPGSGGAVNEQFF. The DNA read from the CDR3 is TGTGCCAGCTCACCGGGTTCGGGTGGAGCGGTCAATGAG.